This T cell receptor beta chain appears in the sequencing data of a study of blood T cell repertoires in COVID-19. Study overall: Acute and convalescent COVID-19 specimens originated in the United States, Italy and Spain. The cDNA or gDNA used as material had been derived from T cells, B-cell-depleted T cells, or PBMCs.

CDR3 length: 15 amino acids. The germline gives CDR1 KGHSH, CDR2 LQKENI. The junction had 4 bases not matched to a gene; V was cut back by 6 bases and J by 0 bases. Per the study methods: Amplification with reference gene primers provided the estimates of nucleated cell counts. Clones were read by immunoSEQ multiplex PCR, and TCRdb kept only the in-frame ones, dropping some. For V, J and clone size, that table is used; D and trimming come from the DNA. The table has some 64,000 clones, approximately 75% seen once. Sequences were obtained from peripheral blood. The gene calls are TRBV18 and TRBJ2-2; 7 positions match TRBD1. The TCR sequence derives from a woman aged 55-70 years with acute or convalescent COVID-19. The CDR3 DNA is TGTGCCAGCTCCTTGACAGGGACGAACACCGGGGAGCTGTTTTTT. It translates to CASSLTGTNTGELFF.